This is a list of T cell receptor beta chains from one sample in a study of CD8+CD57+ T cells in acquired aplastic anemia. Via MiXCR, TCRdb re-called the reads, giving one row per CDR3 protein. In the table there are some 220,000 distinct CDR3 sequences, roughly 33% of which are singletons. Sequencing was done on a sample of sorted CD4+, CD8+, or CD8+CD57+ T cells (not recorded which) from PBMCs. These receptors were obtained from a human donor in good health, serving as a control. CDR3s include the opening cysteine and the closing phenylalanine or tryptophan. The D gene is left open where the match is weak. Some rows have no size entry. The others give once, few or many, or a class for an expanded clone.

J gene,D gene,V gene,clone size,CDR3 protein,CDR3 DNA
TRBJ2-1,.,TRBV7-9,many,CASSPHSFNEQFF,TGTGCCAGCAGCCCCCACAGCTTCAATGAGCAGTTCTTC
TRBJ2-1,TRBD2,TRBV7-3,many,CASSLAPGLYNEQFF,TGTGCCAGCAGCTTAGCCCCGGGACTATACAATGAGCAGTTCTTC
TRBJ1-4,.,TRBV5-1,.,CASSLGLMGGVVTNEKLFF,TGCGCCAGCAGCTTGGGGCTGATGGGAGGTGTAGTCACTAATGAAAAACTGTTTTTT
TRBJ1-1,.,TRBV6-1,.,CASSEKGGTTEAFF,TGTGCCAGCAGTGAAAAGGGGGGTACCACTGAAGCTTTCTTT
TRBJ2-7,.,TRBV5-1,many,CASRALGGGAYEQYF,TGCGCCAGCCGGGCTTTAGGGGGTGGTGCCTACGAGCAGTACTTC
TRBJ1-1,.,TRBV24-1,many,CATSFPGARDFF,TGTGCCACCAGTTTCCCCGGGGCAAGGGATTTCTTT
TRBJ1-2,.,TRBV30,few,CAWRISWGYGYTF,TGTGCCTGGAGGATATCGTGGGGCTATGGCTACACCTTC
TRBJ2-7,TRBD2,TRBV4-1,many,CASSRAGDSYEQYF,TGCGCCAGCAGCCGAGCGGGGGACTCCTACGAGCAGTACTTC
TRBJ1-1,.,TRBV10-3,few,CAISRTFNTEAFF,TGTGCCATCAGTAGGACATTTAACACTGAAGCTTTCTTT
TRBJ1-1,.,TRBV6-1,.,CASSERRGLGAFF,TGTGCCAGCAGTGAACGTCGGGGGCTCGGAGCTTTCTTT
TRBJ1-2,TRBD1,TRBV10-3,many,CAISARDRGDYGYTF,TGTGCCATCAGTGCCCGGGACAGGGGAGACTATGGCTACACCTTC
TRBJ2-2,TRBD1,TRBV5-1,.,CASSFRTGLTGELFF,TGCGCCAGCAGCTTCCGGACAGGGCTCACCGGGGAGCTGTTTTTT
TRBJ2-3,.,TRBV30,.,CAGCRTDTQYF,TGTGCCGGCTGCAGGACAGATACGCAGTATTTT
TRBJ2-7,TRBD2,TRBV18,.,CASSQWASGESSYEQYF,TGTGCCAGCTCACAATGGGCTAGCGGGGAGAGCTCCTACGAGCAGTACTTC
TRBJ1-2,.,TRBV6-7,many,CASSYSHLYGYTF,TGTGCCAGCAGTTACTCGCATCTCTATGGCTACACCTTC
TRBJ2-7,.,TRBV29-1,many,CSALGTNREQYF,TGCAGCGCCCTCGGGACCAATCGCGAGCAGTACTTC
TRBJ1-1,.,TRBV9,.,CASSPRSGGRMDTEAFF,TGTGCCAGCAGCCCCCGGTCCGGGGGGCGCATGGACACTGAAGCTTTCTTT
TRBJ1-1,TRBD1,TRBV6-1,many,CASRTGNPPNTEAFF,TGTGCCAGCAGGACAGGGAACCCACCTAACACTGAAGCTTTCTTT
TRBJ2-1,TRBD2,TRBV11-1,.,CASSFILAGTSYNEQFF,TGTGCCAGCAGCTTCATCCTAGCGGGAACCTCCTACAATGAGCAGTTCTTC
TRBJ1-1,.,TRBV12-5,.,CASGSTSGHTNTEAFF,TGTGCTAGTGGTTCCACCTCGGGACATACGAACACTGAAGCTTTCTTT
TRBJ1-2,TRBD1,TRBV4-1,.,CASSQARTGNSYTF,TGCGCCAGCAGCCAAGCTAGGACAGGGAATAGCTACACCTTC
TRBJ1-1,.,TRBV7-9,many,CASSLQGVNTEAFF,TGTGCCAGCAGCTTACAGGGTGTGAACACTGAAGCTTTCTTT
TRBJ1-1,.,TRBV4-1,.,CASSKEIPGRNTEAFF,TGCGCCAGCAGCAAGGAGATCCCAGGGAGGAACACTGAAGCTTTCTTT